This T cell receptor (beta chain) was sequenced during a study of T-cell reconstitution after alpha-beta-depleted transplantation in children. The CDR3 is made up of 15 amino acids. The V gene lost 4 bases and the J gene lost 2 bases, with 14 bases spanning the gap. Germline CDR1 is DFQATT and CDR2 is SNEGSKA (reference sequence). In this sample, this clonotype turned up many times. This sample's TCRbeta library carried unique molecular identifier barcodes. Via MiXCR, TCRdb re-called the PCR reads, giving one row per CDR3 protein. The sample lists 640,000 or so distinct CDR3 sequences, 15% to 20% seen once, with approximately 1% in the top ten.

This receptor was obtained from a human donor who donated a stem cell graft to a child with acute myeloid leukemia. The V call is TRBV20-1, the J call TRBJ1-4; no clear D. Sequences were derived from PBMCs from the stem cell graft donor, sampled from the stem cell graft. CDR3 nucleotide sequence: TGCAGTGCTATAAGCCCCACGGCGACTAATGAAAAACTGTTTTTT. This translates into CSAISPTATNEKLFF.